The 3 T cell receptor beta chains below all came from one sample that was sequenced in a study of neurological immune-mediated disorders (dated by TCRdb to the late 2010s). Library prep was done by 5' RACE. The data were produced on an Illumina HiSeq 2500. Through fastp at Q25 and MiXCR, TCRdb rebuilt clones from the public reads, retaining in-frame beta chains. Each entry merges the rows of one CDR3 protein and shows their most common DNA and genes. Present in this sample are approximately 74,000 distinct CDR3 sequences, around 9.9% of which were seen just once. Less than 2% of the sample lies in the top ten. Sequenced input: PBMCs. The receptors come from a man aged 45-65 years in good health.

This clonotype was recorded at least ten times. This chain connects TRBV7-2 to TRBJ2-7, with 8 bases matching TRBD2. The junction had 11 bases not matched to a gene; V was cut back by 1 base and J by 0 bases. Germline CDR1 reads SGHTA; CDR2 reads FQGNSA. CDR3 length equals 18 residues. Here the CDR3 reads CASSLELADGSPSYEQYF. The CDR3 nucleotides are TGTGCCAGCAGCTTAGAACTAGCGGACGGGTCCCCCTCCTACGAGCAGTACTTC.

This clonotype was picked up many times. The rearrangement links TRBV6-1 to TRBJ2-1; a weak D match, TRBD1 (5 bases). From germline, CDR1 is MNHNS and CDR2 SASEGT. V was pared by 2 bases and J by 10 bases, with 12 bases between. The CDR3 length is 13 residues. The CDR3 sequence is CASSERGTAEQFF. The CDR3 DNA follows: TGTGCCAGCAGTGAAAGGGGCACCGCGGAGCAGTTCTTC.

This clonotype was detected many times. J is TRBJ2-2 and V is TRBV7-9; D remains ambiguous. Germline CDR1 SEHNR, CDR2 FQNEAQ (reference sequence). V was cut by 5 bases and J by 0 bases, with 13 bases left in between. The CDR3 is made up of 16 amino acids. Here the CDR3 DNA reads TGTGCCAGCAGCCCCCCGGCACCAACGAACACCGGGGAGCTGTTTTTT. Encoded protein: CASSPPAPTNTGELFF.